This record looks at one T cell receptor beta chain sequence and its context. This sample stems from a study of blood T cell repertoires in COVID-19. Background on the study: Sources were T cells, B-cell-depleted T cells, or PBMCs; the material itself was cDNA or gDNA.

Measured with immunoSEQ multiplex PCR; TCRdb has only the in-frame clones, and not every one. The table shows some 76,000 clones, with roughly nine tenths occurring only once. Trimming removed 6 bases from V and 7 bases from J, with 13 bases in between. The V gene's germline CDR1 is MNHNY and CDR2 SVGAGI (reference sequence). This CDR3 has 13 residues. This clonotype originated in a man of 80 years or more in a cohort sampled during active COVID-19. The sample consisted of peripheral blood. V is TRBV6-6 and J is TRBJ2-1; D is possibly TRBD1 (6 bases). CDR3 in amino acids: CASSRQQGNEQFF. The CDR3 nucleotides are TGTGCCAGCAGCCGCCAACAGGGAAATGAGCAGTTCTTC.